A selection of T cell receptor beta chains follows, all from one sample in a study of blood T cell repertoires in COVID-19. Only in-frame clones appear in the TCRdb table, and some are missing; sequencing was by immunoSEQ multiplex PCR. The repertoire holds some 70,000 clones, with roughly 79% as singletons. The sample taken for sequencing was peripheral blood. These receptors all come from a woman in her 70s with acute or convalescent COVID-19. Each CDR3 is given with its conserved first and last residue. A D gene is named only where the DNA matches it firmly. The listing skips clone size in some rows; elsewhere it reads once, few, many or a size class.

cdr3_length	clone_size	d_call	v_call	j_call	cdr3_aa	cdr3_nt
14	-	-	TRBV6-6	TRBJ1-2	CASSGADPTRGYTF	TGTGCCAGCAGTGGGGCTGATCCTACTCGGGGCTACACCTTC
16	few	TRBD1	TRBV28	TRBJ1-2	CASSSLGQADYYGYTF	TGTGCCAGCAGTTCCCTGGGACAGGCTGACTACTATGGCTACACCTTC
15	-	-	TRBV14	TRBJ1-6	CASSQESGRNSPLHF	TGTGCCAGCAGCCAAGAGTCAGGGCGTAATTCACCCCTCCACTTT
13	once	-	TRBV5-5	TRBJ1-2	CASSLGLIIRYTF	TGTGCCAGCAGCTTGGGACTAATCATACGCTACACCTTC
15	-	TRBD1	TRBV5-1	TRBJ1-6	CASSLWTGENSPLHF	TGCGCCAGCAGCTTGTGGACAGGGGAGAATTCACCCCTCCACTTT
15	-	TRBD2	TRBV15	TRBJ2-7	CATSRSGGRKYEQYF	TGTGCCACCAGCAGAAGCGGCGGGAGGAAGTACGAGCAGTACTTC
13	-	-	TRBV30	TRBJ1-4	CAWATGHLEKLFF	TGTGCCTGGGCCACAGGACATTTAGAAAAACTGTTTTTT
16	-	-	TRBV7-7	TRBJ2-5	CASSLVGGGGEETQYF	TGTGCCAGCAGCTTAGTTGGGGGAGGGGGTGAAGAGACCCAGTACTTC
16	-	-	TRBV4-1	TRBJ1-2	CASSQGVGRRFYGYTF	TGCGCCAGCAGCCAAGGGGTGGGCAGGCGCTTCTATGGCTACACCTTC
16	once	-	TRBV19	TRBJ1-1	CASSNGGGVMNTEAFF	TGTGCCAGTAGTAACGGGGGAGGGGTCATGAACACTGAAGCTTTCTTT
14	few	-	TRBV7-9	TRBJ1-6	CASSPTGPNSPLHF	TGTGCCAGCAGCCCAACAGGGCCCAATTCACCCCTCCACTTT
18	-	TRBD2	TRBV5-1	TRBJ2-1	CASSSPGLAGDSYNEQFF	TGCGCCAGCAGCTCTCCGGGACTAGCGGGCGACTCCTACAATGAGCAGTTCTTC
15	many	-	TRBV25-1	TRBJ1-3	CASSERHLSGNTIYF	TGTGCCAGCAGTGAACGACATCTCTCTGGAAACACCATATATTTT
16	-	-	TRBV5-1	TRBJ2-1	CASSRGAASSYNEQFF	TGCGCCAGCAGCCGGGGGGCGGCTAGCTCCTACAATGAGCAGTTCTTC
12	-	-	TRBV6-5	TRBJ2-7	CASSTGVYEQYF	TGTGCCAGCAGCACCGGGGTATACGAGCAGTACTTC
13	-	-	TRBV24-1	TRBJ2-7	CATSDTQSDEQYF	TGTGCCACCAGTGACACCCAGTCCGACGAGCAGTACTTC
17	-	TRBD1	TRBV27	TRBJ1-2	CASRPPLRQGSDYGYTF	TGTGCCAGCAGACCCCCCTTAAGACAGGGATCGGACTATGGCTACACCTTC
12	-	TRBD1	TRBV29-1	TRBJ2-7	CSVERTGYEQYF	TGCAGCGTTGAACGGACAGGTTACGAGCAGTACTTC
13	-	-	TRBV15	TRBJ1-2	CATSRPGQYGYTF	TGTGCCACCAGCAGACCCGGACAGTATGGCTACACCTTC
13	-	-	TRBV5-1	TRBJ1-2	CASSLEQNYGYTF	TGCGCCAGCAGCTTGGAACAGAACTATGGCTACACCTTC
13	-	-	TRBV7-8	TRBJ1-2	CASSFDDTYGYTF	TGTGCCAGCAGCTTTGACGACACCTATGGCTACACCTTC
16	-	TRBD1	TRBV15	TRBJ2-2	CATSKDRGRNTGELFF	TGTGCCACCAGCAAGGACAGGGGGAGGAACACCGGGGAGCTGTTTTTT
14	few	-	TRBV9	TRBJ2-7	CASSVNAGEAEQYF	TGTGCCAGCAGCGTAAATGCAGGGGAAGCCGAGCAGTACTTC
13	-	-	TRBV18	TRBJ2-7	CASSPLRADEQYF	TGTGCCAGCTCACCTCTGCGGGCAGACGAGCAGTACTTC
14	-	-	TRBV5-6	TRBJ1-4	CASSLYGLAEKLFF	TGTGCCAGCAGCTTGTATGGGCTAGCTGAAAAACTGTTTTTT
14	few	-	TRBV18	TRBJ2-1	CASSPPAGAGEQFF	TGTGCCAGCTCACCACCGGCAGGGGCTGGTGAGCAGTTCTTC
14	-	-	TRBV10-3	TRBJ1-6	CAISGPRADSPLHF	TGTGCCATCAGTGGACCCAGGGCGGATTCACCCCTCCACTTT
16	-	TRBD1	TRBV10-3	TRBJ1-5	CAISEEKGGYGQPQHF	TGTGCCATCAGTGAGGAAAAAGGGGGCTATGGTCAGCCCCAGCATTTT
15	-	TRBD1	TRBV14	TRBJ2-7	CASSRGGTGPYEQYF	TGTGCCAGCAGCCGGGGCGGGACAGGGCCCTACGAGCAGTACTTC
13	-	-	TRBV7-8	TRBJ1-2	CASSSPDSYGYTF	TGTGCCAGCAGCTCGCCAGACAGCTATGGCTACACCTTC
15	-	TRBD1	TRBV5-5	TRBJ2-5	CASSPAGQGRETQYF	TGTGCCAGCAGTCCAGCGGGACAGGGCAGAGAGACCCAGTACTTC
14	-	TRBD2	TRBV6-5	TRBJ2-1	CASSYGGSLNEQFF	TGTGCCAGCAGTTACGGCGGGAGCCTCAATGAGCAGTTCTTC
15	-	-	TRBV27	TRBJ1-6	CASTPLASYNSPLHF	TGTGCCAGCACTCCCTTGGCCAGTTATAATTCACCCCTCCACTTT
15	-	TRBD2	TRBV3-1/TRBV3-2	TRBJ2-1	CASSSEGLAGNEQFF	TGTGCCAGCAGCTCCGAGGGACTAGCGGGAAATGAGCAGTTCTTC
14	-	-	TRBV2	TRBJ1-2	CASSRGGQGNGYTF	TGTGCCAGCAGTCGGGGGGGGCAGGGAAATGGCTACACCTTC
12	-	-	TRBV28	TRBJ1-2	CASNPDSRSLTF	TGTGCCAGCAACCCAGACAGTCGATCCTTAACCTTC
15	-	-	TRBV28	TRBJ2-7	CASSSGGLGAREQYF	TGTGCCAGCAGTTCCGGGGGGCTGGGAGCGCGCGAGCAGTACTTC
14	-	TRBD1	TRBV10-3	TRBJ1-2	CAISKTGGNPGYTF	TGTGCCATCAGCAAAACAGGGGGAAACCCGGGCTACACCTTC
23	-	TRBD2	TRBV27	TRBJ2-7	CASSPRRALRPGLAGGASYEQYF	TGTGCCAGCAGTCCCCGCAGGGCCTTACGGCCGGGACTAGCGGGAGGGGCTTCGTACGAGCAGTACTTC
14	-	-	TRBV28	TRBJ1-2	CASSLKRRLGGYTF	TGTGCCAGCAGTTTAAAGCGCAGACTGGGTGGCTACACCTTC
14	-	-	TRBV5-6	TRBJ2-2	CASSLDPNTGELFF	TGTGCCAGCAGCTTGGATCCTAACACCGGGGAGCTGTTTTTT
15	-	TRBD1	TRBV27	TRBJ1-6	CASSYSGTANSPLHF	TGTGCCAGCAGTTATTCCGGGACAGCAAATTCACCCCTCCACTTT
13	-	TRBD1	TRBV5-1	TRBJ1-4	CASRPTGDEKLFF	TGCGCCAGCAGACCGACAGGGGATGAAAAACTGTTTTTT
13	-	-	TRBV5-1	TRBJ2-7	CASSVGTGGEQYF	TGCGCCAGCAGCGTTGGGACTGGGGGAGAGCAGTACTTC
16	once	-	TRBV5-1	TRBJ1-1	CASSLVATGPNTEAFF	TGCGCCAGCAGCTTGGTAGCGACAGGTCCTAACACTGAAGCTTTCTTT
15	-	-	TRBV11-3	TRBJ1-6	CASSPTPDSKSPLHF	TGTGCCAGCAGCCCAACACCGGACAGTAAATCACCCCTCCACTTT
15	-	TRBD1	TRBV29-1	TRBJ1-3	CSVEGDRFSGNTIYF	TGCAGCGTTGAAGGGGACAGATTCTCTGGAAACACCATATATTTT
13	-	TRBD1	TRBV10-3	TRBJ1-2	CAISGQGGFGYTF	TGTGCCATCTCGGGACAGGGAGGGTTTGGCTACACCTTC
15	-	-	TRBV5-1	TRBJ1-3	CASSLAESPGNTIYF	TGCGCCAGCAGCTTGGCCGAAAGCCCCGGGAACACCATATATTTT
12	-	-	TRBV3-1/TRBV3-2	TRBJ2-7	CASSQDRYEQYF	TGTGCCAGCAGCCAAGATCGGTACGAGCAGTACTTC
12	-	-	TRBV25-1	TRBJ1-2	CASSQYDYGYTF	TGTGCCAGCAGTCAGTACGACTATGGCTACACCTTC
14	-	TRBD2	TRBV28	TRBJ2-3	CASSRTSVTDTQYF	TGTGCCAGCAGTCGGACTAGCGTCACAGATACGCAGTATTTT
15	-	-	TRBV28	TRBJ1-2	CASSLWTATNYGYTF	TGTGCCAGCAGTTTATGGACAGCTACTAACTATGGCTACACCTTC